The 6 T cell receptor beta chains presented below share a single source sample, sequenced in a study of PD-L1 blockade in urothelial cancer. Method: immunoSEQ multiplex PCR; TCRdb's copy keeps in-frame clones and lacks some. In the table there are tens of thousands of clones, around 91% of which are singletons. Time point reported: pretreatment peripheral blood. The sequences come from PBMCs, collected around atezolizumab (anti-PD-L1) treatment. These TCRs come from a man aged 55 to 70 with urothelial cancer.

J is TRBJ2-7 and V is TRBV19; TRBD1 matches 9 bases. The CDR3 is 15 residues long. V lost 4 bases, J lost 3 bases, and 7 bases stayed unmatched. Germline-derived CDR1 and CDR2 are LNHDA and SQIVND (reference sequence). As DNA, the CDR3 is TGTGCCAGTAGTAGGACCGGGACAGGGCACTACGAGCAGTACTTC. Its protein is CASSRTGTGHYEQYF.

This clone came up once. The chain uses TRBV15 and TRBJ1-4; D perhaps matches TRBD1 (5 bases). Germline V gene data show CDR1 as LNHNV and CDR2 as YYDKDF (reference sequence). CDR3 length: 14 amino acids. The V end lost 1 base, the J end lost 8 bases, and 11 bases lay between the germline ends. The CDR3 DNA is TGTGCCACCAGCAGAGGACAGATCAAGGAAAAACTGTTTTTT. It codes for CATSRGQIKEKLFF.

This chain uses TRBV5-1 with TRBJ2-1, with 8 bases identical to TRBD1. CDR3 length equals 14 residues. With 6 bases clipped from V and 5 bases from J, the junction kept 7 bases outside the gene matches. Germline assignment: CDR1 SGHRS and CDR2 YFSETQ. This CDR3 reads CASKPGTGHNEQFF. CDR3 nucleotide sequence: TGCGCCAGCAAACCCGGGACAGGTCACAATGAGCAGTTCTTC.

The genes are TRBV18 and TRBJ2-3; D not certain. The V gene's germline CDR1 is KGHSH and CDR2 LQKENI. The CDR3 extends over 15 amino acids. With 4 bases removed from V and 1 base from J, the gap between germline ends came to 12 bases. CDR3 region: CASSRLVRGTDTQYF. The CDR3 DNA reads TGTGCCAGCTCACGACTCGTTCGGGGCACAGATACGCAGTATTTT.

This chain joins TRBV5-6 and TRBJ2-7; D is ambiguous. CDR1 and CDR2 (germline): SGHDT, YYEEEE. V was pared by 3 bases and J by 2 bases, with 9 bases between. The CDR3 covers 13 residues. DNA of the CDR3: TGTGCCAGCAGCTACCCCCGAGCCTACGAGCAGTACTTC. Amino acids: CASSYPRAYEQYF. The variable domain in full, with the rest retrieved from reference TRBV5-6 and TRBJ2-7, is DAGVTQSPTHLIKTRGQQVTLRCSPKSGHDTVSWYQQALGQGPQFIFQYYEEEERQRGNFPDRFSGHQFPNYSSELNVNALLLGDSALYLCASSYPRAYEQYFGPGTRLTVT.

This chain connects TRBV5-1 to TRBJ2-5; 14 bases align to TRBD2. V lost 4 bases, J lost 4 bases, and 12 bases stayed unmatched. The germline gives CDR1 SGHRS, CDR2 YFSETQ. CDR3 size: 18 residues. The DNA of the CDR3 is TGCGCCAGCAGCATGGGGACTAGCGGGAGCGATTGGGGAGAGACCCAGTACTTC. Translated: CASSMGTSGSDWGETQYF.